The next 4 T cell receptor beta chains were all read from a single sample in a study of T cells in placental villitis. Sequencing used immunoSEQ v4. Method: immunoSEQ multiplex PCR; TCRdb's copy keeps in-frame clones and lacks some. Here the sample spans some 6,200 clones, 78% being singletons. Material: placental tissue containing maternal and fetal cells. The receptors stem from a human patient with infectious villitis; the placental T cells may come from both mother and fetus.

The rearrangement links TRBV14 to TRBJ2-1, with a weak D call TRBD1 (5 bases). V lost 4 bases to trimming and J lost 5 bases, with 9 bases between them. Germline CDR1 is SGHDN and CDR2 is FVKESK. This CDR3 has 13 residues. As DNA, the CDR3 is TGTGCCAGCAGCCCAGGGTCCCACAATGAGCAGTTCTTC. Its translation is CASSPGSHNEQFF.

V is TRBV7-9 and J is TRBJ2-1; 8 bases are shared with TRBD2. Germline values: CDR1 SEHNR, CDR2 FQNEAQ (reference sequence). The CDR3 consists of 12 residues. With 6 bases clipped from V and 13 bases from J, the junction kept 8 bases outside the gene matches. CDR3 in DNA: TGTGCCAGCAGAAGCGGGGGCTGGGGTCAGTTCTTC. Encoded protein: CASRSGGWGQFF.

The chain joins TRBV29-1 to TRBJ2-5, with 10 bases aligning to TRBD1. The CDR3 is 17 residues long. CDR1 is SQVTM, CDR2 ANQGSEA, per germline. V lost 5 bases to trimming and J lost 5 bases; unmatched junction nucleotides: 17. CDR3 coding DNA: TGCAGCGTTAATTGGGCCGACGACAGGGGGCTGTGGGAGACCCAGTACTTC. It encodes CSVNWADDRGLWETQYF.

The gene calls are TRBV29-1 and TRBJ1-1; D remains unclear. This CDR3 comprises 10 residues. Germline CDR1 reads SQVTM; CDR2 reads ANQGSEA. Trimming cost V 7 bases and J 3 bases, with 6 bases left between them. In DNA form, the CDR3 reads TGCAGCGGGTACGACACTGAAGCTTTCTTT. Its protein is CSGYDTEAFF.